This T cell receptor beta chain was sequenced in a study of spatial heterogeneity in lung cancer. Study-level information: Alpha-chain sequences were consistently detected less often than beta-chain sequences.

Time point in this sample: sample taken at primary tumor resection. This clonotype was counted at least ten times. Its antigen is not known. The size of this beta chain means little, since it is a stray read in a library made for alpha chains. General study results and limits: Higher tumor mutation counts went along with higher counts of expanded intratumoral alpha and beta TCRs.

Germline V gives CDR1 SNHLY, CDR2 FYNNEI. This CDR3 is 15 amino acids long. Trimming took 0 bases from V and 6 from J, leaving 15 bases between them. TCRdb ran MiXCR on the 5' RACE reads and lists one entry per CDR3 protein. The sample yields 13,000 to 15,000 distinct CDR3 sequences, 4.7% seen once. The sample consisted of lung tumor tissue, taken at surgery. This chain connects TRBV2 to TRBJ2-7, with D maybe TRBD1 (6 bases). The clonotype comes from a female donor with early-stage non-small cell lung cancer. CDR3 DNA: TGTGCCAGCAGTGAAGCGGGGACACGAACTTTCGAGCAGTACTTC. Its protein product is CASSEAGTRTFEQYF.